This entry concerns a single T cell receptor (beta chain). The CDR3 contains 14 residues. Looked up from germline, CDR1 is SGHRS and CDR2 is YFSETQ. V was shortened by 4 bases and J by 0 bases, with 10 bases between the two germline ends. This specimen belongs to a study of blood T cell repertoires in COVID-19. Whole-study context: PBMCs, B-cell-depleted T cells, or T cells were the source of the cDNA or gDNA that made up the material.

Per the original data handling: Amplifying reference gene primers gave estimates of nucleated cell counts. Repertoires were generated with immunoSEQ multiplex PCR, while TCRdb's copy carries only in-frame clones and drops some. Clone size and the V and J calls come from that table; the DNA yielded D and trimming. Counted here are about 180,000 clones, 70% to 85% occurring once; the ten biggest clones make up 6.9%. The TCR was taken from a man older than 75 with COVID-19, enrolled during active disease. The chain has TRBV5-1 and TRBJ2-5, with TRBD1 as a possible D gene (6 bases). Sequenced: peripheral blood. The CDR3 nucleotides read TGCGCCAGCAGCCAAAGGACAGACCAAGAGACCCAGTACTTC. Protein: CASSQRTDQETQYF.